This TCR beta chain is from a study of cytomegalovirus exposure and HLA in healthy donors. As to this clone: Its antigen is still unknown.

Both 60 Vbeta primers and 13 Jbeta primers went into the PCR. This table comes from immunoSEQ multiplex PCR, and its TCRdb copy is limited to in-frame clones, with some not included. Of 150,000 or so clones in the sample, over 60% were seen once. The CDR3 has 18 amino acids. The germline V gene has CDR1 ENHRY and CDR2 SYGVKD. After removal of 8 bases from V and 2 bases from J, the junction contained 11 bases not matched to a gene. Findings of the study overall: Upon later analysis, HLA-associated TCR beta chains proved more clonally expanded than other, equally common chains. Common viral pathogens seemed, in a later analysis, to connect with several of the most significant clusters.

This TCR was recovered from a man in his forties in good health and CMV-seropositive. What was sequenced was PBMCs. The gene calls are TRBV10-3 and TRBJ2-3; 15 bases are a match to TRBD2. CDR3 DNA sequence: TGTGCCATCGGGATAGGGACTAGCGGGAGGCAGAACACAGATACGCAGTATTTT. Translated: CAIGIGTSGRQNTDTQYF.